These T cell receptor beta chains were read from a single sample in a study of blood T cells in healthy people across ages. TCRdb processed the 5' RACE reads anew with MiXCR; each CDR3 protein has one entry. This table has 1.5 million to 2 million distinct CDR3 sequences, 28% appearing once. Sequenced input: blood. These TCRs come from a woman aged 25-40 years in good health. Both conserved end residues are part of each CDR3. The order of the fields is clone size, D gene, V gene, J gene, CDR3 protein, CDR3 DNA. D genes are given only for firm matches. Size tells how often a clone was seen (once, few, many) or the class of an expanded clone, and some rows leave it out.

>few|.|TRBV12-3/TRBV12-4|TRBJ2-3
CASSPEQGWGTDTLYF
TGTGCCAGCAGCCCCGAACAGGGCTGGGGCACAGATACGCTGTATTTT
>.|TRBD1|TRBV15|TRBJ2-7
CATSPGWGQDYEQYF
TGTGCCACCAGCCCGGGCTGGGGACAGGACTACGAGCAGTACTTC
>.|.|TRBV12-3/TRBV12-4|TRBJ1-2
CASSLQIGYGYTF
TGTGCCAGCAGTTTACAGATTGGCTATGGCTACACCTTC
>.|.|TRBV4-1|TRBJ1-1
CASSQGSWTSNTEAFF
TGCGCCAGCAGCCAAGGTAGTTGGACATCGAACACTGAAGCTTTCTTT
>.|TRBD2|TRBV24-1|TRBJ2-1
CATSVAGGPGEQFF
TGTGCCACCAGTGTAGCGGGAGGGCCTGGTGAGCAGTTCTTC
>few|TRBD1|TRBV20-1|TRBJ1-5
CSAAALGQANSNQPQHF
TGCAGTGCGGCGGCTCTTGGACAGGCGAATAGCAATCAGCCCCAGCATTTT
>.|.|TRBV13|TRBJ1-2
CASSLNLGARGPNYGYTF
TGTGCCAGCAGCTTAAATTTAGGTGCCAGGGGACCTAACTATGGCTACACCTTC
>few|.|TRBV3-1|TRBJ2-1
CASSQVVSGFSTMGEQFF
TGTGCCAGCAGCCAAGTAGTGAGCGGATTTTCCACAATGGGTGAGCAGTTCTTC
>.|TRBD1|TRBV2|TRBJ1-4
CASREGQGCEKLFF
TGTGCCAGCAGGGAAGGACAGGGCTGTGAAAAACTGTTTTTT
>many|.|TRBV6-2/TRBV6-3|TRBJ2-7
CASSYTAGYEQYF
TGTGCCAGCAGTTACACCGCGGGCTACGAGCAGTACTTC
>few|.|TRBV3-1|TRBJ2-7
CANSQAGRSYEQYF
TGTGCCAACAGCCAGGCGGGACGTTCCTACGAGCAGTACTTC
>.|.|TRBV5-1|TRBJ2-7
CASSWRGPAYEQYF
TGCGCCAGCAGCTGGCGGGGGCCGGCATACGAGCAGTACTTC